The 4 T cell receptor beta chains reported below all come from one sample, sequenced in a study of T-cell memory formation after mild COVID-19. MiXCR was run by TCRdb on the 5' RACE reads, yielding one entry per CDR3 protein. The data contain about 610,000 distinct CDR3 sequences, around 16% of them singletons. The sample comprised PBMCs or a T cell subset sorted from them (not recorded which). The receptors derive from an adult woman who had mild COVID-19 (a few samples of this study predate the infection). Cell type and time point are not known.

The chain links TRBV2 to TRBJ1-1, with D tentatively TRBD1 (5 bases). The CDR3 loop spans 13 amino acids. V was trimmed by 5 bases and J by 4 bases, leaving 11 bases between them. Germline V gene data show CDR1 as SNHLY and CDR2 as FYNNEI. CDR3 sequence reads: CASSRDGRTEAFF. In nucleotides, the CDR3 is TGTGCCAGCAGTCGGGACGGGCGCACTGAAGCTTTCTTT. The entire variable domain, with the rest obtained from reference TRBV2 and TRBJ1-1, is as follows: EPEVTQTPSHQVTQMGQEVILRCVPISNHLYFYWYRQILGQKVEFLVSFYNNEISEKSEIFDDQFSVERPDGSNFTLKIRSTKLEDSAMYFCASSRDGRTEAFFGQGTRLTVV.

This clonotype was seen a few times. This chain links TRBV20-1 with TRBJ1-3, with 7 bases aligning to TRBD1. The germline V gene has CDR1 DFQATT and CDR2 SNEGSKA (reference sequence). The CDR3 length is 14 residues. V dropped 5 bases and J dropped 4; count of bases not matched to a gene: 8. The CDR3 nucleotides read TGCAGTGCTCGGCCGACAGGGTTGGGAAACACCATATATTTT. Encoded protein: CSARPTGLGNTIYF.

This sequence joins TRBV7-9 and TRBJ2-2; D gene uncertain. The CDR3 contains 12 residues. With 6 bases removed from V and 3 bases from J, the gap between germline ends came to 5 bases. The germline V gene has CDR1 SEHNR and CDR2 FQNEAQ (reference sequence). The CDR3 loop is CASRTYTGELFF. The DNA for the CDR3 is TGTGCCAGCAGAACCTACACCGGGGAGCTGTTTTTT.

The chain is built from TRBV7-6 and TRBJ2-1; perhaps TRBD2 as D (5 bases). The CDR3 spans 15 residues. Germline loops: CDR1 SGHVS, CDR2 FNYEAQ. Trimming removed 1 base at V and 5 bases at J, with 12 bases between. The chain's CDR3 is CASSLVGNRNNEQFF. The CDR3 DNA reads as TGTGCCAGCAGCTTAGTCGGGAATCGTAACAATGAGCAGTTCTTC.